In this sample, the clone carrying this TCR beta chain is medium-sized. TCRdb reanalyzed the PCR reads via MiXCR. The table shows 8,000 to 10,000 clones, with roughly 30% occurring only once. Patients had received no treatment of any kind before thyroid surgery. The sample originates from a study of metastatic and nonmetastatic thyroid tumors. Germline V gene data show CDR1 as DFQATT and CDR2 as SNEGSKA (reference sequence). This CDR3 comprises 14 residues. V lost 3 bases and J 4 bases, leaving 15 bases between the germline ends. Material for sequencing was adjacent normal tissue. This TCR came from a female donor with papillary thyroid cancer or a benign thyroid nodule (not recorded which). Some clones in this sample may be carry-over from other donors' samples. V and J are TRBV20-1 and TRBJ1-2; D unclear. The CDR3 protein is CSASPHPPTYGYTF. The CDR3 region has the DNA TGCAGTGCTAGTCCCCATCCCCCGACCTATGGCTACACCTTC.